The rows below give T cell receptor beta chains drawn from one sample of a study of shared clonotypes between healthy human individuals. Clones were sequenced by immunoSEQ multiplex PCR, and TCRdb holds only the in-frame ones, with some missing. Here the sample spans around 1,900,000 clones, just over 90% being singletons. What was sequenced was naive CD8+ T cells from PBMCs. Receptor source: a man aged 18-30 years in good health. Some clones in this sample may be carry-over from other donors' samples. Each CDR3 is given with its conserved first and last residue. D genes are given only for firm matches. A row's size may be missing; if present it is once, few, many or a size class.

abundance: .; d_gene: TRBD2; v_gene: TRBV27; j_gene: TRBJ2-3; CDR3nt: TGTGCCAGCAGCCGGAGCGGGAGTGGAACAGATACGCAGTATTTT; CDR3aa: CASSRSGSGTDTQYF
abundance: .; d_gene: .; v_gene: TRBV27; j_gene: TRBJ2-5; CDR3nt: TGTGCCAGCAGTTTAGGTACCCGAGAGACCCAGTACTTC; CDR3aa: CASSLGTRETQYF
abundance: .; d_gene: TRBD2; v_gene: TRBV4-1; j_gene: TRBJ2-1; CDR3nt: TGCGCCAGCAGCCAGCCCGGGACTAGCAACTATGAGCAGTTCTTC; CDR3aa: CASSQPGTSNYEQFF
abundance: .; d_gene: .; v_gene: TRBV7-9; j_gene: TRBJ2-5; CDR3nt: TGTGCCAGCAGCTCCTCGCATGAAGGGCTCTGGGAGACCCAGTACTTC; CDR3aa: CASSSSHEGLWETQYF
abundance: .; d_gene: .; v_gene: TRBV21-1; j_gene: TRBJ2-3; CDR3nt: TGTGCCAGCAGCCAACGACTAGCGGGAGGGGCAGATACGCAGTATTTT; CDR3aa: CASSQRLAGGADTQYF
abundance: .; d_gene: .; v_gene: TRBV6-5; j_gene: TRBJ1-2; CDR3nt: TGTGCCAGCAGTCTCTTCCCGGCTAACTATGGCTACACCTTC; CDR3aa: CASSLFPANYGYTF
abundance: .; d_gene: .; v_gene: TRBV28; j_gene: TRBJ1-5; CDR3nt: TGTGCCAGCAGTTTGCTCTCCGGGGGCAATCAGCCCCAGCATTTT; CDR3aa: CASSLLSGGNQPQHF
abundance: .; d_gene: .; v_gene: TRBV6-6; j_gene: TRBJ2-6; CDR3nt: TGTGCCAGCAGTTACGGCGATTCTGGGGCCAACGTCCTGACTTTC; CDR3aa: CASSYGDSGANVLTF
abundance: .; d_gene: .; v_gene: TRBV25-1; j_gene: TRBJ1-6; CDR3nt: TGTGCCAGCAGTGCGCACGGGCTATCCTATAATTCACCCCTCCACTTT; CDR3aa: CASSAHGLSYNSPLHF
abundance: .; d_gene: .; v_gene: TRBV30; j_gene: TRBJ1-2; CDR3nt: TGTGCCTGGAGTGCCTCCTATGGCTACACCTTC; CDR3aa: CAWSASYGYTF
abundance: .; d_gene: TRBD1; v_gene: TRBV7-3; j_gene: TRBJ1-1; CDR3nt: TGTGCCAGCAGCTTAAATGGGACAGGGCTCTTTGAAGCTTTCTTT; CDR3aa: CASSLNGTGLFEAFF
abundance: .; d_gene: TRBD2; v_gene: TRBV4-1; j_gene: TRBJ2-7; CDR3nt: TGCGCCAGCAGCCAAGATTTAACTAGCGGGAGTACGGGCGAGCAGTACTTC; CDR3aa: CASSQDLTSGSTGEQYF
abundance: .; d_gene: TRBD1; v_gene: TRBV5-4; j_gene: TRBJ2-7; CDR3nt: TGTGCCAGCAGCTTGGAACCGGGACAGGGGGCCTACGAGCAGTACTTC; CDR3aa: CASSLEPGQGAYEQYF
abundance: .; d_gene: .; v_gene: TRBV2; j_gene: TRBJ2-7; CDR3nt: TGTGCCAGCAGTGTAAGACCCGTATACTCCTACGAGCAGTACTTC; CDR3aa: CASSVRPVYSYEQYF
abundance: .; d_gene: .; v_gene: TRBV11-2; j_gene: TRBJ2-1; CDR3nt: TGTGCCAGCAGCCACCGGGACACAGACAATGAGCAGTTCTTC; CDR3aa: CASSHRDTDNEQFF
abundance: .; d_gene: TRBD1; v_gene: TRBV19; j_gene: TRBJ2-7; CDR3nt: TGTGCCAGCGGCCGAGGGGGCGGCGAGCAGTACTTC; CDR3aa: CASGRGGGEQYF
abundance: .; d_gene: TRBD2; v_gene: TRBV6-1; j_gene: TRBJ2-7; CDR3nt: TGTGCCAGCAGGGAACTAGCGGGAGGGCCCTACGAGCAGTACTTC; CDR3aa: CASRELAGGPYEQYF
abundance: .; d_gene: .; v_gene: TRBV10-3; j_gene: TRBJ1-2; CDR3nt: TGTGCCATCAGTGAGATCGGAGGCTACACCTTC; CDR3aa: CAISEIGGYTF
abundance: .; d_gene: .; v_gene: TRBV29-1; j_gene: TRBJ2-3; CDR3nt: TGCAGCGTTGCTCACCCGGGGTCCACAGATACGCAGTATTTT; CDR3aa: CSVAHPGSTDTQYF
abundance: .; d_gene: .; v_gene: TRBV4-1; j_gene: TRBJ2-6; CDR3nt: TGCGCCAGCAGCCATGTCCAGGGAACTGGGGCCAACGTCCTGACTTTC; CDR3aa: CASSHVQGTGANVLTF
abundance: .; d_gene: TRBD2; v_gene: TRBV29-1; j_gene: TRBJ2-7; CDR3nt: TGCAGCGTGCTGGGACTAGCGGGGGGCCCCTACGAGCAGTACTTC; CDR3aa: CSVLGLAGGPYEQYF
abundance: .; d_gene: .; v_gene: TRBV29-1; j_gene: TRBJ2-7; CDR3nt: TGCAGCGTTGAAGCTCCAAGGGGGGCTTCCACCTACGAGCAGTACTTC; CDR3aa: CSVEAPRGASTYEQYF
abundance: once; d_gene: .; v_gene: TRBV27; j_gene: TRBJ1-2; CDR3nt: TGTGCCAGCAGTTTGGGGTCTAACTATGGCTACACCTTC; CDR3aa: CASSLGSNYGYTF
abundance: .; d_gene: .; v_gene: TRBV7-9; j_gene: TRBJ1-4; CDR3nt: TGTGCCAGCCGATCAGGCGAAAAACTGTTTTTT; CDR3aa: CASRSGEKLFF
abundance: .; d_gene: TRBD1; v_gene: TRBV5-4; j_gene: TRBJ2-7; CDR3nt: TGTGCCAGCAGCAAGGACAGGGGTGTGGACGAGCAGTACTTC; CDR3aa: CASSKDRGVDEQYF
abundance: .; d_gene: .; v_gene: TRBV15; j_gene: TRBJ2-7; CDR3nt: TGTGCCACCAGTTCTGGACGATCCTACGAGCAGTACTTC; CDR3aa: CATSSGRSYEQYF
abundance: .; d_gene: .; v_gene: TRBV7-6; j_gene: TRBJ2-5; CDR3nt: TGTGCCAGCAGCCCCCTTCCCCAAGAGACCCAGTACTTC; CDR3aa: CASSPLPQETQYF
abundance: .; d_gene: TRBD2; v_gene: TRBV4-1; j_gene: TRBJ2-7; CDR3nt: TGCGCCAGCAGCCGGGGGCTAGCGGGAGGCTCCTACGAGCAGTACTTC; CDR3aa: CASSRGLAGGSYEQYF
abundance: .; d_gene: TRBD1; v_gene: TRBV9; j_gene: TRBJ2-6; CDR3nt: TGTGCCAGCAGCGAAAGGGACAGGTTCTCTGGGGCCAACGTCCTGACTTTC; CDR3aa: CASSERDRFSGANVLTF
abundance: .; d_gene: TRBD2; v_gene: TRBV7-9; j_gene: TRBJ2-7; CDR3nt: TGTGCCAGCAGCCTAAGCGGGGGGGCGGACTCCTACGAGCAGTACTTC; CDR3aa: CASSLSGGADSYEQYF
abundance: .; d_gene: .; v_gene: TRBV6-1; j_gene: TRBJ1-1; CDR3nt: TGTGCCAGCGAATACTTTCTAAACAGTGAAGCTTTCTTT; CDR3aa: CASEYFLNSEAFF
abundance: .; d_gene: TRBD1; v_gene: TRBV27; j_gene: TRBJ1-5; CDR3nt: TGTGCCAGCAGTTTATCGCGGGACAGGGTTATCTTAGGTCAGCCCCAGCATTTT; CDR3aa: CASSLSRDRVILGQPQHF